The rows below give T cell receptor beta chains drawn from one sample of a study of blood T cell repertoires in COVID-19. Profiled with immunoSEQ multiplex PCR; TCRdb holds only in-frame clones, not every one. Among approximately 240,000 clones, about 83% were seen once, and the ten largest hold more than 5.5%. Sequenced material: peripheral blood. The receptor set was obtained from a human donor in a cohort sampled during active COVID-19. Both conserved end residues are part of each CDR3. Fields, in order: CDR3 protein, CDR3 length, J gene, D gene, V gene. A D gene is named only where the DNA matches it firmly.

CASSYDTSSTDTQYF 15 TRBJ2-3 NA TRBV6-5
CASRKITSTDTQYF 14 TRBJ2-3 NA TRBV2
CASSLVGTGGFKNTEAFF 18 TRBJ1-1 TRBD1 TRBV5-1
CSAYRDTQYF 10 TRBJ2-5 NA TRBV20-1
CASSPRQGEKETQYF 15 TRBJ2-5 TRBD1 TRBV27
CASSSGDIVPKEQYF 15 TRBJ2-7 NA TRBV7-9
CASSAGGREETQYF 14 TRBJ2-5 TRBD2 TRBV10-1
CASSPGTGPNTGELFF 16 TRBJ2-2 TRBD1 TRBV5-5
CASSTGGEEQYF 12 TRBJ2-7 TRBD1 TRBV5-1
CASSLDRYQPQHF 13 TRBJ1-5 NA TRBV3-1/TRBV3-2
CASSLRTPEKLFF 13 TRBJ1-4 NA TRBV28
CASSVERGGYGYTF 14 TRBJ1-2 NA TRBV9
CASSRRLDQAYEQYF 15 TRBJ2-7 NA TRBV3-1/TRBV3-2
CAWSPGTPVIYGYTF 15 TRBJ1-2 NA TRBV30